This T cell receptor beta chain was captured by sequencing in a study of naive and memory T cell subsets. The study, taken as a whole, reports: Diversity fell and Gini index rose from naive through CM, EM, EMRA.

On this clonotype itself: Its antigen is undetermined.

This CDR3 has 18 residues. Losses at the gene ends were 5 bases for V and 0 bases for J; bases not matched to a gene: 9. An equimolar mix of two oligonucleotides served as the beta constant-region primer for TRBC1 and TRBC2. The cDNA 3' end received a ligated single-stranded oligonucleotide carrying the SP2 primer and a 12-nucleotide UMI. Each CDR3 protein gets one entry after TCRdb re-called the UMI-ligation and nested PCR reads with MiXCR. The sample holds approximately 140,000 distinct CDR3 sequences, 15% to 20% seen once. CD4+ T cell IFNgamma after overnight CMV lysate exposure gave donor CMV status. After CD4 positive bead selection, the CD4-negative fraction gave CD8 T cells.

The TCR was taken from a human donor in good health. The sample taken for sequencing was naive CD4+ T cells from blood. This chain joins TRBV12-3 or TRBV12-4 and TRBJ2-6; 8 nucleotides match TRBD1. CDR3 sequence (DNA): TGTGCCAGCAGTCCAGTGACAGGGGCGGACTCTGGGGCCAACGTCCTGACTTTC. Translating gives CASSPVTGADSGANVLTF.